The 5 T cell receptor beta chains in this list originate from one sample, sequenced in a study of blood T cells in healthy people across ages. The use of a sample-barcoded 5' primer and a J-beta primer mix characterized a second PCR of roughly 7 to 11 cycles. Via MiXCR, TCRdb re-called the 5' RACE reads, giving one row per CDR3 protein. The sample has more than 650,000 distinct CDR3 sequences, around a fifth seen once. Material: blood. Receptor source: a man in his 70s in good health.

This clonotype was seen more than once but under ten times. Written as DNA, the CDR3 is TGTGCCAGCCAACGCACAGGGGGGAACACTGAAGCTTTCTTT. Translating it yields CASQRTGGNTEAFF. This rearrangement joins TRBV3-1 to TRBJ1-1, with TRBD1 identical over 8 bases. Germline CDR1 reads LGHDT; CDR2 reads YNNKEL (reference sequence). This CDR3 contains 14 residues. Trimming removed 8 bases from V and 1 base from J; junction bases left unmatched: 6.

This clonotype showed up just a few times. This sequence joins TRBV19 and TRBJ1-5; D unclear. V lost 8 bases to trimming and J lost 7 bases, with 21 bases between them. CDR3 length equals 15 residues. Germline-derived CDR1 and CDR2 are LNHDA and SQIVND (reference sequence). This CDR3 is CASQTLTELRQPQHF. The CDR3 DNA reads as TGTGCCAGTCAAACCCTCACAGAGCTCCGGCAGCCCCAGCATTTT.

This clonotype was detected only a few times. The rearrangement links TRBV7-2 to TRBJ2-3; 11 bases line up with TRBD2. The germline V gene has CDR1 SGHTA and CDR2 FQGNSA. V was pared by 3 bases and J by 6 bases, with 11 bases of the junction left unmatched. CDR3 length: 17 residues. DNA of the CDR3: TGTGCCAGCAGCTTCTATCCCCTAGCGGGAGGTTCCGATACGCAGTATTTT. The encoded protein is CASSFYPLAGGSDTQYF.

The chain links TRBV6-6 to TRBJ1-1; D perhaps matches TRBD1 (5 bases). The CDR3 contains 15 residues. V lost 7 bases to trimming and J lost 1 base, with 16 bases between them. Germline CDR1 is MNHNY and CDR2 is SVGAGI (reference sequence). Here the CDR3 reads CASIMPGGWNTEAFF. The CDR3 coding sequence is TGTGCCAGCATTATGCCCGGGGGGTGGAACACTGAAGCTTTCTTT.

The sample holds one count of this clonotype. The rearrangement links TRBV5-1 to TRBJ1-4, with no clear D. V lost 0 bases, J lost 6 bases, and 12 bases lay in between. The V gene's germline CDR1 is SGHRS and CDR2 YFSETQ. This CDR3 comprises 15 residues. The CDR3 loop is CASSLAGWLDEKLFF. Here the CDR3 DNA reads TGCGCCAGCAGCTTGGCTGGGTGGTTGGATGAAAAACTGTTTTTT.